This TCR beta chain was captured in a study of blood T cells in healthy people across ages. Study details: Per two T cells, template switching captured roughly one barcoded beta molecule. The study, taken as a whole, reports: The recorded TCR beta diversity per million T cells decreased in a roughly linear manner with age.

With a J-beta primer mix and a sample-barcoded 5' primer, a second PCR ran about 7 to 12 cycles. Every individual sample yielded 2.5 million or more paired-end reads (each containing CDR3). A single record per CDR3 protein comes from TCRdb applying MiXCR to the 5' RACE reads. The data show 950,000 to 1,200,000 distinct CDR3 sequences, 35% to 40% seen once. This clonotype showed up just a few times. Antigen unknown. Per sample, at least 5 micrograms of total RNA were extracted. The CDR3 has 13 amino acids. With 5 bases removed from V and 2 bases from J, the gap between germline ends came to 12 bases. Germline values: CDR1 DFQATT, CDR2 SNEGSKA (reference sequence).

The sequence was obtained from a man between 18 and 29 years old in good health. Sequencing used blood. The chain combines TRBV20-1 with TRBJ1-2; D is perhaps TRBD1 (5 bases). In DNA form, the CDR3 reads TGCAGTGCTGCGGGACTCTCCAACTATGGCTACACCTTC. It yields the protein CSAAGLSNYGYTF.